The next 30 T cell receptor beta chains were all read from a single sample in a study of blood T cell repertoires in COVID-19. TCRdb keeps only in-frame clones here, not all; method: immunoSEQ multiplex PCR. The top ten clones hold around 1.7% of a sample with some 390,000 clones, around 92% of them seen once. Sequencing was performed on PBMCs or T cells enriched from blood (not recorded which). The receptors stem from a woman in her 30s who had recovered from COVID-19.

The gene calls are TRBV9 and TRBJ1-2; D is perhaps TRBD1 (5 bases). Trimming stripped 2 bases from V and 8 bases from J, with 13 bases between. CDR1 is SGDLS and CDR2 is YYNGEE in the germline V gene. This CDR3 has 13 residues. The chain's CDR3 is CASSVFGARGYTF. The CDR3 DNA reads TGTGCCAGCAGCGTTTTTGGGGCCAGGGGCTACACCTTC.

The chain uses TRBV21-1 and TRBJ2-7; the table's D call, TRBD2, was not checked against the DNA. TRBV21-1 is a pseudogene. CDR3 length: 16 amino acids. The CDR3 reads CASSKPGPSGTYEQYF. DNA of the CDR3: TGTGCCAGCAGCAAACCCGGACCTAGCGGCACCTACGAGCAGTACTTC.

The chain has TRBV9 and TRBJ2-1, with D perhaps TRBD2 (5 bases). The germline gives CDR1 SGDLS, CDR2 YYNGEE. With 4 bases removed from V and 4 bases from J, the gap between germline ends came to 15 bases. The CDR3 contains 15 residues. CDR3 region: CASSPPGGQYNEQFF. The DNA for the CDR3 is TGTGCCAGCAGCCCTCCGGGCGGGCAATACAATGAGCAGTTCTTC.

The chain links TRBV18 to TRBJ1-6; no firm D call. The V gene's germline CDR1 is KGHSH and CDR2 LQKENI. V was clipped by 4 bases and J by 0 bases, with 13 bases between them. The CDR3 is made up of 17 amino acids. The CDR3 sequence: CASSLKQLSSYNSPLHF. Here the CDR3 DNA reads TGTGCCAGCTCACTCAAACAGCTTAGCTCCTATAATTCACCCCTCCACTTT. The variable domain in full, with the rest retrieved from reference TRBV18 and TRBJ1-6, is NAGVMQNPRHLVRRRGQEARLRCSPMKGHSHVYWYRQLPEEGLKFMVYLQKENIIDESGMPKERFSAEFPKEGPSILRIQQVVRGDSAAYFCASSLKQLSSYNSPLHFGNGTRLTVT.

The chain has TRBV9 and TRBJ1-1; D unclear. V was trimmed by 0 bases and J by 3 bases, leaving 9 bases between them. Germline lookup yields CDR1 SGDLS and CDR2 YYNGEE. This CDR3 has 14 residues. The CDR3, as DNA: TGTGCCAGCAGCGTAGGTCTCGGAGACACTGAAGCTTTCTTT. Protein product: CASSVGLGDTEAFF.

The rearrangement links TRBV30 to TRBJ2-1; TRBD1 is a possible D gene (6 bases). The germline V and J ends were trimmed by 0 bases and 0 bases, with 9 bases remaining between them. CDR1 and CDR2 from the germline V gene are GTSNPN and SVGIG (reference sequence). The CDR3 covers 15 residues. The CDR3 region is CAWSVGRGSYNEQFF. CDR3 sequence (DNA): TGTGCCTGGAGTGTCGGCAGGGGCTCCTACAATGAGCAGTTCTTC.

This clone was seen once. CDR3 amino acids: CASSHAVSEGGYTF. In DNA, the CDR3 is TGCGCCAGCAGCCACGCGGTTTCGGAGGGTGGCTACACCTTC. The chain couples TRBV10-2 to TRBJ1-2; D gene ambiguous. The germline V gene has CDR1 WSHSY and CDR2 SAAADI. The CDR3 has 14 amino acids. The V gene lost 6 bases and the J gene lost 7 bases, with 18 bases spanning the gap.

The chain couples TRBV18 to TRBJ1-4; unclear D gene. Trimming removed 1 base at V and 8 bases at J, with 14 bases between. CDR3 length: 15 residues. Germline V CDR1 and CDR2: KGHSH, LQKENI. CDR3 nucleotide sequence: TGTGCCAGCTCACCACTCATGAGGGATTCGGAAAAACTGTTTTTT. Encoded protein: CASSPLMRDSEKLFF.

V usage is TRBV19 and J usage is TRBJ1-2; 8 bases agree with TRBD1. CDR1 and CDR2 from the germline V gene are LNHDA and SQIVND (reference sequence). The CDR3 extends over 15 amino acids. Trimming took 8 bases from V and 1 from J; bases not matched to a gene: 9. CDR3 DNA sequence: TGTGCCAGTCGGGACAGGTTCTTGGATAACTATGGCTACACCTTC. It yields the protein CASRDRFLDNYGYTF.

The rearrangement links TRBV4-1 to TRBJ1-2; TRBD1 agrees at 8 bases. The germline V gene encodes CDR1 MGHRA and CDR2 YSYEKL. The CDR3 length is 15 residues. Trimming took 0 bases from V and 5 from J; bases not matched to a gene: 5. CDR3 coding DNA: TGCGCCAGCAGCCAAGAGGGCAGGGGGCTTTATGGCTACACCTTC. This translates into CASSQEGRGLYGYTF.

Concerning this clone: This likely traces to a read error, being one base from a far larger clone. The genes are TRBV7-6 and TRBJ1-1; no reliable D call. This CDR3 contains 13 residues. V gave up 2 bases and J gave up 1 base, with 5 bases separating them. From germline, CDR1 is SGHVS and CDR2 FNYEAQ. The CDR3 DNA is TGTGCCAGCAGCTTAACTGCGAACACTGAAGCTTTCTTT. As protein: CASSLTANTEAFF.

The chain uses TRBV4-1 and TRBJ2-1, with 8 bases matching TRBD2. The germline gives CDR1 MGHRA, CDR2 YSYEKL. V trimming: 0 bases; J trimming: 4 bases; junction bases outside the gene matches: 5. The CDR3 covers 16 residues. The DNA for the CDR3 is TGCGCCAGCAGCCAAGATGTCGGGGGGGCTTACAATGAGCAGTTCTTC. Protein: CASSQDVGGAYNEQFF.

The chain recombines TRBV4-3 with TRBJ1-2; 7 positions agree with TRBD1. CDR3 length equals 17 residues. Unmatched junction bases numbered 19, after V lost 8 bases and J lost 4 bases. Germline assignment: CDR1 LGHNA and CDR2 YSLEER. CDR3 residues: CASGSLTSRDSSYGYTF. DNA for the CDR3: TGCGCCAGCGGAAGCCTGACCAGCCGGGACAGCAGCTATGGCTACACCTTC.

V gene TRBV5-4 combines with J gene TRBJ2-2; D uncertain. CDR3 length equals 13 residues. Germline V gives CDR1 SGHNT, CDR2 YYREEE (reference sequence). V was cut by 4 bases and J by 1 base, with 5 bases left in between. CDR3 sequence: CASSTKNTGELFF. The CDR3 nucleotides read TGTGCCAGCAGCACAAAGAACACCGGGGAGCTGTTTTTT.

The V gene is TRBV19, the J gene TRBJ2-3, with 8 bases matching TRBD1. Unmatched junction bases numbered 4, after V lost 5 bases and J lost 6 bases. Germline V gene sequence: CDR1 LNHDA, CDR2 SQIVND (reference sequence). This CDR3 region has 13 residues. The CDR3 coding sequence is TGTGCCAGTAGTGCCCAGGGGGCGGATACGCAGTATTTT. Encoded protein: CASSAQGADTQYF. Supplemented by reference TRBV19 and TRBJ2-3, the full variable domain reads DGGITQSPKYLFRKEGQNVTLSCEQNLNHDAMYWYRQDPGQGLRLIYYSQIVNDFQKGDIAEGYSVSREKKESFPLTVTSAQKNPTAFYLCASSAQGADTQYFGPGTRLTVL.

The chain links TRBV10-3 to TRBJ2-7; 9 bases fit TRBD1. Germline V lookup: CDR1 ENHRY, CDR2 SYGVKD. V dropped 1 base and J dropped 6; count of bases not matched to a gene: 7. The CDR3 consists of 15 residues. CDR3 region: CAISEFTGGESEQYF. For the CDR3, the DNA is TGTGCCATCAGTGAGTTTACAGGGGGCGAAAGCGAGCAGTACTTC.

The chain has TRBV18 and TRBJ1-2, with D unresolved. Germline CDR1 is KGHSH and CDR2 is LQKENI. The CDR3 is 14 amino acids. Trimming took off 0 bases at V and 3 bases at J, with 8 bases between the two ends. The CDR3 nucleotides read TGTGCCAGCTCACCACCAGAGGCAGACTATGGCTACACCTTC. It encodes CASSPPEADYGYTF.

The chain has TRBV7-3 and TRBJ1-2, with D tentatively TRBD1 (6 bases). Germline V lookup: CDR1 SGHTA, CDR2 FQGTGA. The V and J ends lost 6 bases and 5 bases respectively, with 16 bases between them. This CDR3 contains 14 residues. CDR3 amino acids: CASSPQGITYGYTF. CDR3 bases: TGTGCCAGCAGTCCTCAGGGGATCACGTATGGCTACACCTTC.

The rearrangement uses TRBV6-2 or TRBV6-3 and TRBJ1-5, with no clear D. The CDR3 has 16 residues. The germline gives CDR1 MNHEY, CDR2 SVGEGT. V gave up 2 bases and J gave up 4 bases, with 15 bases separating them. This CDR3 reads CASSYSTNSFNQPQHF. The CDR3 DNA follows: TGTGCCAGCAGTTACAGTACGAACAGCTTTAATCAGCCCCAGCATTTT.

Concerning this clone itself: The junction does not match germline at one end; this may be a read error. The chain is built from TRBV9 and TRBJ1-5, with TRBD1 matching 8 bases. The CDR3 runs 15 residues. Per germline, CDR1 SGDLS and CDR2 YYNGEE. CDR3 sequence: CASSVSAGGKQPQHF. The CDR3, as DNA: TGTGCCAGCAGCGTATCGGCAGGGGGCAAGCAGCCCCAGCATTTT. Variable domain in full (rest from reference TRBV9 and TRBJ1-5): DSGVTQTPKHLITATGQRVTLRCSPRSGDLSVYWYQQSLDQGLQFLIQYYNGEERAKGNILERFSAQQFPDLHSELNLSSLELGDSALYFCASSVSAGGKQPQHFGDGTRLSIL.

V is TRBV5-1 and J is TRBJ2-2, with D perhaps TRBD1 (5 bases). Trimming removed 1 base from V and 3 bases from J, with 13 bases in between. Germline V gene sequence: CDR1 SGHRS, CDR2 YFSETQ. The CDR3 covers 16 residues. The CDR3 region has the DNA TGCGCCAGCAGCTTGAGGGGCGCACTGGACACCGGGGAGCTGTTTTTT. Translation gives CASSLRGALDTGELFF.

This chain connects TRBV16 to TRBJ1-2, with D hard to call. The CDR3 length is 12 residues. CDR1 and CDR2 (germline): KGHSY, FQNENV. V was shortened by 4 bases and J by 3 bases, with 6 bases between the two germline ends. The CDR3 protein is CASSPGDYGYTF. CDR3 sequence (DNA): TGTGCCAGCAGCCCCGGAGACTATGGCTACACCTTC.

The chain joins TRBV24-1 to TRBJ1-5; 10 bases line up with TRBD1. This CDR3 is 21 amino acids long. Germline loops: CDR1 KGHDR, CDR2 SFDVKD. The ends lost 5 bases at V and 1 base at J; junction bases unmatched: 19. CDR3 nucleotides: TGTGCCACCAGTGCCATAGGGGGACAGGGGCCCATCCGGGGGAGCAATCAGCCCCAGCATTTT. Translated: CATSAIGGQGPIRGSNQPQHF.

V usage is TRBV7-8 and J usage is TRBJ1-1; D is ambiguous. V shed 5 bases and J shed 5 bases, with 15 bases lying between them. CDR1 and CDR2 (germline): SGHVS, FQNEAQ. The CDR3 spans 14 residues. The CDR3 region is CASSPVSGWTEAFF. In nucleotides, the CDR3 is TGTGCCAGCAGCCCAGTATCGGGGTGGACTGAAGCTTTCTTT.

The chain employs TRBV4-2 and TRBJ2-1; TRBD2 is a possible D gene (5 bases). V was shortened by 1 base and J by 7 bases, with 20 bases between the two germline ends. The CDR3 is 17 amino acids. The germline gives CDR1 LGHNA, CDR2 YNFKEQ. DNA for the CDR3: TGTGCCAGCAGCCAAGGGGAAAAAGCCTTTCCGGGGAATGAGCAGTTCTTC. This encodes CASSQGEKAFPGNEQFF.

This sequence joins TRBV6-5 and TRBJ2-7; 13 bases align to TRBD2. V gave up 4 bases and J gave up 4 bases; unmatched junction bases: 7. The CDR3 is made up of 16 amino acids. The germline V gene has CDR1 MNHEY and CDR2 SVGAGI. In DNA, the CDR3 is TGTGCCAGCAGTTTCCCGGGACTAGCGGGGAGATACGAGCAGTACTTC. Translating it yields CASSFPGLAGRYEQYF.

A few counts support this clone. The rearrangement uses TRBV6-5 and TRBJ2-7; D gene uncertain. The length of the CDR3 is 12 residues. V shed 8 bases and J shed 9 bases, with 17 bases lying between them. The germline V gene has CDR1 MNHEY and CDR2 SVGAGI. CDR3 sequence: CASASPVSVQYF. CDR3 bases: TGTGCCAGCGCCTCCCCAGTGAGCGTGCAGTACTTC.

J is TRBJ1-1 and V is TRBV27, with D perhaps TRBD1 (6 bases). V was cut by 5 bases and J by 6 bases, with 13 bases left in between. CDR1 and CDR2 (germline): MNHEY, SMNVEV (reference sequence). There are 13 residues in the CDR3. DNA of the CDR3: TGTGCCAGCAGTATAGGGGGTGGCTCTGAAGCTTTCTTT. It specifies CASSIGGGSEAFF.

This chain joins TRBV7-6 and TRBJ2-2; D is undetermined. There are 16 residues in the CDR3. Germline loops: CDR1 SGHVS, CDR2 FNYEAQ. Trimming removed 1 base at V and 3 bases at J, with 12 bases between. Written as DNA, the CDR3 is TGTGCCAGCAGCTTAGGCACAAGCGCTTACACCGGGGAGCTGTTTTTT. Protein product: CASSLGTSAYTGELFF.

The chain employs TRBV5-4 and TRBJ1-2; 7 bases fit TRBD1. Trimming at V came to 5 bases and at J to 0 bases, leaving 10 bases not matched to a gene. CDR1 is SGHNT, CDR2 YYREEE, per germline (reference sequence). CDR3 length equals 16 residues. CDR3 sequence: CASRAGTAQANYGYTF. CDR3 DNA: TGTGCCAGCAGGGCCGGGACAGCTCAAGCTAACTATGGCTACACCTTC. Full variable domain (outside the CDR3, taken from reference TRBV5-4 and TRBJ1-2): ETGVTQSPTHLIKTRGQQVTLRCSSQSGHNTVSWYQQALGQGPQFIFQYYREEENGRGNFPPRFSGLQFPNYSSELNVNALELDDSALYLCASRAGTAQANYGYTFGSGTRLTVV.